This T cell receptor beta chain was profiled in a study of identical twins. The V and J ends lost 0 bases and 7 bases respectively, with 10 bases between them. The CDR3 spans 14 residues. TCRdb processed the 5' RACE reads anew with MiXCR; each CDR3 protein has one entry. The sample has 600,000 to 800,000 distinct CDR3 sequences, roughly 20% seen once. The data also belong to a second study, concerning T cells expressing NK-cell markers. From that report: The authors derived TCR beta repertoires from sorted CD3+CD56+NKG2C+, CD3+CD56+NKG2C- and CD3+CD56-NKG2C+ T cells.

This chain connects TRBV23-1 to TRBJ2-1, with a tentative D call TRBD2 (5 bases). TRBV23-1 qualifies as an ORF whose function is uncertain. The sample comprised PBMCs. The sequence came from a woman between 18 and 30 years old in good health. The CDR3 is CASSQSYTGNEQFF. The CDR3 nucleotides are TGCGCCAGCAGTCAATCGTATACGGGAAATGAGCAGTTCTTC.